Below, 29 T cell receptor beta chains from the same sample are listed, as sequenced in a study of lung T cells in sarcoidosis with Löfgren's syndrome. Via MiXCR, TCRdb re-called the reads, giving one row per CDR3 protein. The sample yields 9,300 or so distinct CDR3 sequences, approximately 20% seen once. Sequenced material: CD4+ T cells from bronchoalveolar lavage. These TCRs come from a human donor with sarcoidosis (Löfgren's syndrome or another form), or a control subject (not recorded which).

This clonotype was seen repeatedly, ten times or more. The genes are TRBV9 and TRBJ2-5; D not resolved. Trimming pared 3 bases from V and 0 bases from J, leaving 12 bases between. Germline V lookup: CDR1 SGDLS, CDR2 YYNGEE. CDR3 length: 15 residues. The CDR3 is CASSGGTAYQETQYF. The DNA of the CDR3 is TGTGCCAGCAGCGGAGGAACTGCGTACCAAGAGACCCAGTACTTC.

This clonotype was counted only a few times. The chain links TRBV12-3 or TRBV12-4 to TRBJ2-2; D not certain. The CDR3 contains 15 residues. Trimming left V 3 bases short and J 8 bases short, with 16 bases between. This chain's CDR3 is CASSFGLSPPGELFF. CDR3 bases: TGTGCCAGCAGTTTCGGCCTAAGTCCCCCAGGGGAGCTGTTTTTT.

This clonotype was observed many times. CDR3 protein: CASSIGQGLETQYF. The CDR3 coding sequence is TGTGCCAGTAGTATAGGACAGGGTCTGGAGACCCAGTACTTC. The gene calls are TRBV19 and TRBJ2-5; 7 positions agree with TRBD1. V dropped 1 base and J dropped 5; count of bases not matched to a gene: 4. CDR1 is LNHDA and CDR2 is SQIVND in the germline V gene (reference sequence). This CDR3 comprises 14 residues.

This clonotype is judged medium-sized (0.01 to 0.1%). J is TRBJ1-4 and V is TRBV6-1, with 7 bases matching TRBD1. Germline CDR1 MNHNS, CDR2 SASEGT. The CDR3 is 13 residues long. V dropped 8 bases and J dropped 2; count of bases not matched to a gene: 2. The CDR3 DNA is TGTGCCAGCCGGGACAGCACTAATGAAAAACTGTTTTTT. Translating it yields CASRDSTNEKLFF.

About this clonotype itself: A much larger clone differs from this one at a single base, so this may be a read error. CDR3 amino acids: CGVSGSPYNEQFF. The CDR3, as DNA: TGCGGCGTTTCAGGGTCCCCCTACAATGAGCAGTTCTTC. The chain employs TRBV29-1 and TRBJ2-1, with D possibly matching TRBD1 (5 bases). The CDR3 is 13 amino acids. In germline, CDR1 is SQVTM, CDR2 ANQGSEA.

Concerning this clonotype itself: Since a much larger clone is just one base distant, this may be a read error. The chain has TRBV11-2 and TRBJ2-1, with 11 nucleotides matching TRBD2. The CDR3 consists of 15 residues. Germline V CDR1 and CDR2: SGHAT, FQNNGV. The CDR3 DNA reads TGTACCAGCAGCCCGGTAGCGGGAGGGCTCAATGAGCAGTTCTTC. It translates to CTSSPVAGGLNEQFF. Combining the CDR3 with reference TRBV11-2 and TRBJ2-1 gives the whole variable domain EAGVAQSPRYKIIEKRQSVAFWCNPISGHATLYWYQQILGQGPKLLIQFQNNGVVDDSQLPKDRFSAERLKGVDSTLKIQPAKLEDSAVYLCTSSPVAGGLNEQFFGPGTRLTVL.

Only one count was recorded for this clonotype. The rearrangement uses TRBV20-1 and TRBJ1-4; the D gene is possibly TRBD1 (5 bases). Germline loops: CDR1 DFQATT, CDR2 SNEGSKA (reference sequence). The germline V and J ends were trimmed by 6 bases and 0 bases, with 20 bases remaining between them. CDR3 length: 17 residues. The CDR3 loop is CSARGLGQLTTNEKLFF. The CDR3 nucleotides are TGCAGTGCCCGAGGCCTGGGGCAGCTTACAACTAATGAAAAACTGTTTTTT.

There are many counts of this clonotype. The chain joins TRBV18 to TRBJ1-1, with D hard to call. Trimming removed 3 bases from V and 0 bases from J, with 11 bases in between. This CDR3 comprises 15 residues. Germline CDR1 is KGHSH and CDR2 is LQKENI. CDR3: CASSPEDGLNTEAFF. CDR3 nucleotides: TGTGCCAGCTCACCCGAGGACGGACTGAACACTGAAGCTTTCTTT. Together with reference TRBV18 and TRBJ1-1, the CDR3 gives the full variable domain: NAGVMQNPRHLVRRRGQEARLRCSPMKGHSHVYWYRQLPEEGLKFMVYLQKENIIDESGMPKERFSAEFPKEGPSILRIQQVVRGDSAAYFCASSPEDGLNTEAFFGQGTRLTVV.

This clonotype has ten or more counts. This chain connects TRBV29-1 to TRBJ1-2; 11 bases are shared with TRBD1. Germline values: CDR1 SQVTM, CDR2 ANQGSEA. Trimming at V came to 6 bases and at J to 4 bases, leaving 7 bases not matched to a gene. This CDR3 is built from 14 residues. This CDR3 reads CSVAGQGAGYGYTF. The DNA of the CDR3 is TGCAGCGTCGCAGGACAGGGGGCGGGCTATGGCTACACCTTC.

The V call is TRBV20-1, the J call TRBJ2-7, with TRBD2 matching 11 bases. Losses at the gene ends were 7 bases for V and 4 bases for J; bases not matched to a gene: 6. This CDR3 comprises 13 residues. Germline lookup yields CDR1 DFQATT and CDR2 SNEGSKA (reference sequence). The CDR3 sequence is CSGSSGGAYEQYF. The DNA of the CDR3 is TGCAGTGGTAGTAGCGGGGGGGCTTACGAGCAGTACTTC.

This clonotype counts as medium-sized (0.01 to 0.1%). The V and J genes are TRBV28 and TRBJ2-7; D is undetermined. CDR1 is MDHEN, CDR2 SYDVKM, per germline. The V end was cut by 8 bases, the J end by 0 bases, with 14 bases between. The CDR3 runs 14 residues. CDR3 region: CASLRAESSYEQYF. DNA for the CDR3: TGTGCCAGCCTTAGGGCCGAAAGCTCCTACGAGCAGTACTTC.

This clonotype has at least ten counts. The V gene is TRBV7-9, the J gene TRBJ1-1; D not resolved. The V gene lost 1 base and the J gene lost 1 base, with 7 bases spanning the gap. The germline CDR1 and CDR2 sequences are SEHNR and FQNEAQ (reference sequence). This CDR3 spans 14 amino acids. The CDR3 coding sequence is TGTGCCAGCAGCTTAGGGGTCTGGAACACTGAAGCTTTCTTT. This codes for CASSLGVWNTEAFF.

By share, this clonotype counts as medium-sized. The chain couples TRBV18 to TRBJ1-1; no firm D call. The CDR3 extends over 16 amino acids. The ends were cut back, 3 bases at V and 0 bases at J, with 14 bases in the middle. Germline values: CDR1 KGHSH, CDR2 LQKENI. The CDR3 reads CASSPTWGGLNTEAFF. The DNA of the CDR3 is TGTGCCAGCTCACCGACTTGGGGAGGGCTGAACACTGAAGCTTTCTTT.

In its sample, this clonotype was seen a few times. A much larger clone is a single base away; this may be a read error. The CDR3 DNA reads as TGTGCCAGCAGCGTTCGGGACATCTCCTACAATGAGCAGCTCTTC. Translating gives CASSVRDISYNEQLF. The chain is built from TRBV9 and TRBJ2-1; weak D call: TRBD1 (6 bases). This CDR3 is built from 15 residues. Germline CDR1 and CDR2: SGDLS and YYNGEE. The full variable domain, its missing parts supplied by reference TRBV9 and TRBJ2-1, is DSGVTQTPKHLITATGQRVTLRCSPRSGDLSVYWYQQSLDQGLQFLIQYYNGEERAKGNILERFSAQQFPDLHSELNLSSLELGDSALYFCASSVRDISYNEQLFGPGTRLTVL.

Ten or more counts support this clonotype. The genes are TRBV7-9 and TRBJ1-6; D is unclear. This CDR3 contains 15 residues. Germline V gives CDR1 SEHNR, CDR2 FQNEAQ (reference sequence). V was clipped by 1 base and J by 8 bases, with 12 bases between them. CDR3 region: CASSLVAGLDSPLHF. CDR3 DNA sequence: TGTGCCAGCAGCTTAGTGGCCGGGTTGGATTCACCCCTCCACTTT.

Concerning this clonotype: Being one base from a much bigger clone, this may be a read error. V is TRBV6-1 and J is TRBJ1-3, with D unclear. CDR3 size: 17 residues. From germline, CDR1 is MNHNS and CDR2 SASEGT. V was shortened by 5 bases and J by 0 bases, with 17 bases between the two germline ends. This CDR3 reads CASSPSWAASSGNTIYF. For the CDR3, the DNA is TGTGCCAGCAGTCCCTCCTGGGCAGCCAGCTCTGGAAACACCATATATTTT.

This clonotype occurred many times. The chain has TRBV7-8 and TRBJ1-4; D is perhaps TRBD1 (6 bases). This CDR3 contains 15 residues. The V gene lost 3 bases and the J gene lost 1 base, with 9 bases spanning the gap. The germline V gene encodes CDR1 SGHVS and CDR2 FQNEAQ. DNA of the CDR3: TGTGCCAGCAGCTTCGAACAGGGAACTAATGAAAAACTGTTTTTT. Its translation is CASSFEQGTNEKLFF.

Judged by abundance, this clonotype is medium-sized (0.01 to 0.1%). The chain has TRBV20-1 and TRBJ2-3, with 8 bases aligning to TRBD2. The CDR3 covers 17 residues. With V trimmed by 1 base and J by 4 bases, 13 bases remained unmatched. CDR1 is DFQATT and CDR2 is SNEGSKA in the germline V gene (reference sequence). CDR3 sequence: CSARVVRAGAGADTQYF. The CDR3 bases are TGCAGTGCTAGAGTTGTAAGAGCGGGAGCGGGGGCAGATACGCAGTATTTT.

In its sample, this clonotype was seen many times. The rearrangement uses TRBV7-8 and TRBJ2-1, with 13 positions matching TRBD2. The CDR3 has 17 residues. Germline CDR1 and CDR2: SGHVS and FQNEAQ. J gave up 9 bases and V 2 bases, and 10 bases lay outside the gene matches. CDR3 amino acids: CASSLLTGTSGIFEQFF. CDR3 DNA: TGTGCCAGCAGCTTATTAACCGGGACTAGCGGGATTTTTGAGCAGTTCTTC.

A remark on this clonotype: At one end the junction does not follow the germline gene, possibly because of a read error. This sequence joins TRBV25-1 and TRBJ2-1; D perhaps matches TRBD2 (5 bases). This CDR3 is built from 16 residues. Per germline, CDR1 MGHDK and CDR2 SYGVNS. CDR3 coding DNA: TGCGTCAGCAGTGATGGAAGGTTTAGCGATCGGAATGAGCAGTTCTTC. Translated: CVSSDGRFSDRNEQFF.

This clonotype was observed many times. The chain has TRBV20-1 and TRBJ2-1, with 15 bases aligning to TRBD2. The CDR3 sequence is 16 residues long. Germline-derived CDR1 and CDR2 are DFQATT and SNEGSKA (reference sequence). V dropped 4 bases and J dropped 7; count of bases not matched to a gene: 8. Written as DNA, the CDR3 is TGCAGTGCTACCGGGACTAGCGGGGGGCTAAGGAATGAGCAGTTCTTC. Translated: CSATGTSGGLRNEQFF.

This clonotype was seen many times. V gene TRBV3-1 combines with J gene TRBJ1-4; D possibly corresponds to TRBD1 (5 bases). Germline V gene sequence: CDR1 LGHDT, CDR2 YNNKEL (reference sequence). The CDR3 consists of 13 residues. The ends were cut back, 5 bases at V and 8 bases at J, with 12 bases in the middle. In nucleotides, the CDR3 is TGTGCCAGCAGCTTTCAGGGAACAGAAAAACTGTTTTTT. It encodes CASSFQGTEKLFF.

This clonotype has more than one count but fewer than ten. The V call is TRBV7-9, the J call TRBJ2-5; 14 bases are shared with TRBD2. The V segment lost 1 base and the J segment 10 bases; nucleotides outside the gene matches: 8. Germline V gene lookup returns CDR1 SEHNR and CDR2 FQNEAQ (reference sequence). This CDR3 has 16 residues. Here the CDR3 DNA reads TGTGCCAGCAGCTTAGAATTGGGGACTAGCGGGAGTGGCCAGTACTTC. It yields the protein CASSLELGTSGSGQYF. Drawing the rest from reference TRBV7-9 and TRBJ2-5, the complete variable domain is DTGVSQNPRHKITKRGQNVTFRCDPISEHNRLYWYRQTLGQGPEFLTYFQNEAQLEKSRLLSDRFSAERPKGSFSTLEIQRTEQGDSAMYLCASSLELGTSGSGQYFGPGTRLLVL.

This clonotype was observed at least ten times. The CDR3 loop is CSVGEPHNEQFF. In DNA, the CDR3 is TGCAGCGTCGGGGAGCCCCACAATGAGCAGTTCTTC. This chain joins TRBV29-1 and TRBJ2-1; weak D call: TRBD2 (5 bases). The CDR3 contains 12 residues. The V end lost 6 bases, the J end lost 5 bases, and 11 bases lay between the germline ends. Germline V CDR1 and CDR2: SQVTM, ANQGSEA.

This clonotype has at least ten counts. The chain recombines TRBV27 with TRBJ1-2, with 8 nucleotides matching TRBD1. CDR3 length: 13 residues. The germline V gene has CDR1 MNHEY and CDR2 SMNVEV (reference sequence). With V trimmed by 2 bases and J by 7 bases, 3 bases remained unmatched. DNA of the CDR3: TGTGCCAGCAGTTTAGGAACAGGGGGTGGCTACACCTTC. This encodes CASSLGTGGGYTF.

This clonotype is labeled as medium-sized. This chain uses TRBV11-2 with TRBJ2-3, with no clear D. CDR1 is SGHAT and CDR2 is FQNNGV in the germline V gene. The CDR3 sequence is 15 residues long. The germline V and J ends were trimmed by 2 bases and 1 base, with 10 bases remaining between them. As DNA, the CDR3 is TGTGCCAGCAGCTTATTGGCGCTAGGCACAGATACGCAGTATTTT. This translates into CASSLLALGTDTQYF.

The table lists this clonotype with many counts. V and J are TRBV10-3 and TRBJ1-1; D uncertain. This CDR3 comprises 17 residues. Germline V gene data show CDR1 as ENHRY and CDR2 as SYGVKD. Trimming pared 0 bases from V and 4 bases from J, leaving 18 bases between. In DNA, the CDR3 is TGTGCCATCAGTGAGTCGGGTGATGGTGTTGCGCCCACTGAAGCTTTCTTT. Protein sequence: CAISESGDGVAPTEAFF.

In this sample, this clonotype turned up a few times. V is TRBV11-2 and J is TRBJ2-7; perhaps TRBD1 as D (7 bases). Germline lookup yields CDR1 SGHAT and CDR2 FQNNGV. There are 18 residues in the CDR3. Trimming pared 2 bases from V and 0 bases from J, leaving 20 bases between. In nucleotides, the CDR3 is TGTGCCAGCAGCTTATTTAGACAGGGACTGAAAAGCTCCTACGAGCAGTACTTC. It codes for CASSLFRQGLKSSYEQYF.

This clonotype was counted at least ten times. The genes are TRBV7-9 and TRBJ2-3; 7 nucleotides line up with TRBD2. V shed 5 bases and J 0 bases; nucleotides not matched to a gene: 11. CDR3 length: 17 residues. Germline CDR1 is SEHNR and CDR2 is FQNEAQ (reference sequence). The CDR3 here is CASSPGGFQTSTDTQYF. CDR3 DNA: TGTGCCAGCAGCCCCGGGGGGTTCCAGACTAGCACAGATACGCAGTATTTT.